Each of the 27 T cell receptor beta chains below was sequenced from the same sample in a study of cytomegalovirus exposure and HLA in healthy donors. Researchers ran the PCR with 60 Vbeta and 13 Jbeta primers. Libraries were prepared by immunoSEQ multiplex PCR; TCRdb keeps only in-frame clonotypes and omits some of them. The sample includes about 92,000 clones, less than 70% of them seen just once. Sequencing input: PBMCs. The receptors originated from a man between 50 and 59 years old in good health and CMV-seronegative.

The chain uses TRBV10-3 and TRBJ2-7, with 7 nucleotides matching TRBD1. The V and J ends lost 5 bases and 7 bases, in that order; junction bases with no gene match: 5. CDR3 length: 12 residues. Germline-derived CDR1 and CDR2 are ENHRY and SYGVKD. DNA for the CDR3: TGTGCCATCAGTCGACAGGGAAGTGAGCAGTACGTC. This encodes CAISRQGSEQYV.

The CDR3 coding sequence is TGTGCCAGCAGCCCCACGGGGAGGGAGTACGAAAAACTGTTTTTT. Residues: CASSPTGREYEKLFF. The V gene is TRBV4-2, the J gene TRBJ1-4; D is unclear. The CDR3 length is 15 residues. CDR1 and CDR2 from the germline V gene are LGHNA and YNFKEQ. Trimming shortened V by 4 bases and J by 8 bases, and 17 bases separated the two germline ends.

The V and J genes are TRBV15 and TRBJ1-5; 9 nucleotides agree with TRBD1. Germline trimming cut 1 base from V and 4 bases from J; bases unmatched to any gene: 8. Germline CDR1 reads LNHNV; CDR2 reads YYDKDF (reference sequence). The CDR3 contains 17 residues. The chain's CDR3 is CATSRATGQGLNQPQHF. CDR3 coding DNA: TGTGCCACCAGCAGAGCGACGGGACAGGGTCTGAATCAGCCCCAGCATTTT.

The CDR3, as DNA: TGCGCCAGCAGCTTGTCCGGGACAGGGGTGGACGAGCAGTACTTC. Its protein product is CASSLSGTGVDEQYF. The rearrangement uses TRBV5-1 and TRBJ2-7; 10 bases are shared with TRBD1. The CDR3 spans 15 residues. V lost 1 base to trimming and J lost 5 bases; unmatched junction nucleotides: 6. The germline gives CDR1 SGHRS, CDR2 YFSETQ.

This clone was observed a few times. The chain combines TRBV5-5 with TRBJ1-2, with 8 bases fitting TRBD1. Trimming removed 4 bases from V and 1 base from J; junction bases left unmatched: 3. CDR3 length equals 14 residues. Germline V CDR1 and CDR2: SGHKS, YYEKEE (reference sequence). As DNA, the CDR3 is TGTGCCAGCAGCCATGGACAGGGTAACTATGGCTACACCTTC. It yields the protein CASSHGQGNYGYTF.

This clone was observed a few times. The chain joins TRBV30 to TRBJ2-6; 10 nucleotides agree with TRBD1. After removal of 4 bases from V and 1 base from J, the junction contained 7 bases not matched to a gene. Germline CDR1 GTSNPN, CDR2 SVGIG (reference sequence). The CDR3 runs 17 residues. CDR3 DNA sequence: TGTGCCTGGACCCGGGACAGGGGTATGTCTGGGGCCAACGTCCTGACTTTC. Translated: CAWTRDRGMSGANVLTF.

The V call is TRBV19, the J call TRBJ1-4; D remains ambiguous. V was shortened by 3 bases and J by 8 bases, with 13 bases between the two germline ends. Germline loops: CDR1 LNHDA, CDR2 SQIVND (reference sequence). The CDR3 sequence is 14 residues long. The CDR3 DNA reads as TGTGCCAGTAGTATGAGCCAGGTCAGGGAAAAACTGTTTTTT. Its translation: CASSMSQVREKLFF.

The chain employs TRBV5-1 and TRBJ2-7; 7 bases map to TRBD1. From germline, CDR1 is SGHRS and CDR2 YFSETQ. The CDR3 has 15 amino acids. The V segment lost 3 bases and the J segment 1 base; nucleotides outside the gene matches: 7. The DNA for the CDR3 is TGCGCCAGCAGCTGGACAGGCTTAAAGTCCTACGAGCAGTACTTC. This encodes CASSWTGLKSYEQYF.

The CDR3 DNA follows: TGTGCCAGCAGCTCACGGACAGGGTGGGGGGAGACCCAGTACTTC. Protein product: CASSSRTGWGETQYF. The gene calls are TRBV7-3 and TRBJ2-5; 8 nucleotides agree with TRBD1. The CDR3 is made up of 15 amino acids. Germline V gene data show CDR1 as SGHTA and CDR2 as FQGTGA. V lost 4 bases to trimming and J lost 5 bases; unmatched junction nucleotides: 9.

This sequence joins TRBV7-2 and TRBJ2-5; no clear D. V gave up 5 bases and J gave up 0 bases, with 4 bases separating them. CDR3 length equals 12 residues. Germline V gene lookup returns CDR1 SGHTA and CDR2 FQGNSA. The CDR3 nucleotides are TGTGCCAGCAGCCCGTACCAAGAGACCCAGTACTTC. Protein sequence: CASSPYQETQYF. The variable domain in full, with the rest retrieved from reference TRBV7-2 and TRBJ2-5, is GAGVSQSPSNKVTEKGKDVELRCDPISGHTALYWYRQSLGQGLEFLIYFQGNSAPDKSGLPSDRFSAERTGGSVSTLTIQRTQQEDSAVYLCASSPYQETQYFGPGTRLLVL.

The CDR3 spells CASSVPAGDEQFF. CDR3 in DNA: TGTGCCAGCAGTGTCCCCGCAGGGGATGAGCAGTTCTTC. This chain connects TRBV2 to TRBJ2-1, with D maybe TRBD1 (6 bases). The CDR3 sequence is 13 residues long. The germline gives CDR1 SNHLY, CDR2 FYNNEI. The V and J ends lost 4 bases and 8 bases respectively, with 12 bases between them.

The chain combines TRBV5-1 with TRBJ1-1; D not resolved. This CDR3 has 15 amino acids. Between the trimmed V and J ends, which lost 5 bases and 4 bases, there was a span of 18 bases. Germline V gene sequence: CDR1 SGHRS, CDR2 YFSETQ. CDR3 in amino acids: CASSVSPSGSTEAFF. The CDR3 DNA follows: TGCGCCAGCAGTGTGAGCCCTAGCGGGAGCACTGAAGCTTTCTTT.

This clone has only a few counts. This chain joins TRBV6-5 and TRBJ1-2, with TRBD1 as a possible D gene (6 bases). V lost 9 bases, J lost 2 bases, and 7 bases lay in between. The CDR3 has 11 amino acids. The germline gives CDR1 MNHEY, CDR2 SVGAGI. The chain's CDR3 is CASGQNYGYTF. Written as DNA, the CDR3 is TGTGCCAGTGGACAGAACTATGGCTACACCTTC.

The chain uses TRBV4-2 and TRBJ2-7; D remains ambiguous. This CDR3 region has 14 residues. CDR1 LGHNA and CDR2 YNFKEQ come from the germline V gene. V lost 0 bases to trimming and J lost 3 bases, with 9 bases between them. This CDR3 reads CASSQDLTYYEQYV. The CDR3 DNA sequence: TGTGCCAGCAGCCAAGATCTCACATACTACGAGCAGTACGTC.

V and J are TRBV5-1 and TRBJ2-5; 8 bases are shared with TRBD2. The CDR3 is 14 residues long. Per the germline V gene, CDR1 is SGHRS and CDR2 is YFSETQ. V dropped 4 bases and J dropped 7; count of bases not matched to a gene: 9. DNA of the CDR3: TGCGCCAGCAGCCCTGGGGGCCTAGCGGGGACCCAGTACTTC. Protein: CASSPGGLAGTQYF.

The V and J genes are TRBV25-1 and TRBJ2-7; weak D call: TRBD2 (5 bases). The CDR3 runs to 18 residues. Trimming took 8 bases from V and 1 from J, leaving 27 bases between them. From germline, CDR1 is MGHDK and CDR2 SYGVNS. The chain's CDR3 is CASRRLHRPGSFSYEQYV. In DNA form, the CDR3 reads TGTGCCAGCCGACGCCTCCATAGACCGGGATCTTTTTCCTACGAGCAGTACGTC.

The chain recombines TRBV4-2 with TRBJ2-1; 7 positions match TRBD2. Germline V gives CDR1 LGHNA, CDR2 YNFKEQ. The V and J ends lost 3 bases and 4 bases, in that order; junction bases with no gene match: 3. CDR3 size: 14 residues. This CDR3 is CASSQGGTYNEQFF. In DNA, the CDR3 is TGTGCCAGCAGCCAGGGGGGGACTTACAATGAGCAGTTCTTC.

This clone was found a few times. The CDR3 loop reads CASRKGLAGEYEQYV. CDR3 coding DNA: TGTGCCAGCAGAAAGGGACTAGCGGGAGAATACGAGCAGTACGTC. This chain links TRBV2 with TRBJ2-7, with 14 bases aligning to TRBD2. CDR1 and CDR2 (germline): SNHLY, FYNNEI. This CDR3 region has 15 residues. Losses at the gene ends were 6 bases for V and 4 bases for J; bases not matched to a gene: 5.

This clone turned up a few times. This chain joins TRBV10-3 and TRBJ2-7, with TRBD2 matching 12 bases. This CDR3 region has 13 residues. Trimming at V came to 4 bases and at J to 7 bases, leaving 2 bases not matched to a gene. Germline V lookup: CDR1 ENHRY, CDR2 SYGVKD. The CDR3 nucleotides are TGTGCCATCAGTGGACTAGCGGGAGAAGAGCAGTACGTC. Translating gives CAISGLAGEEQYV.

This clone was detected once. This chain uses TRBV21-1 with TRBJ1-3; whether TRBD1, the table's D call, matches the DNA was not checked. TRBV21-1 is listed as a pseudogene. The CDR3 runs to 17 residues. The CDR3 loop is CASSTLGTSIAGNTIYF. The CDR3 DNA sequence: TGTGCCAGCAGCACTTTAGGGACATCTATAGCTGGAAACACCATATATTTT.

The rearrangement uses TRBV5-4 and TRBJ2-1; possible D gene TRBD1, 8 bases. V was clipped by 0 bases and J by 7 bases, with 20 bases between them. The germline gives CDR1 SGHNT, CDR2 YYREEE (reference sequence). CDR3 length equals 17 residues. The CDR3 DNA sequence: TGTGCCAGCAGCTTGGGCTCCTCGACAGGGGAGGGTAATGAGCAGTTCTTC. As protein: CASSLGSSTGEGNEQFF.

The CDR3 here is CAISVSGSAQETQYF. The CDR3 DNA reads as TGTGCCATCAGTGTTAGCGGGAGTGCCCAAGAGACCCAGTACTTC. The V call is TRBV10-3, the J call TRBJ2-5, with TRBD2 matching 9 bases. The V and J ends lost 4 bases and 1 base, in that order; junction bases with no gene match: 4. CDR1 is ENHRY and CDR2 is SYGVKD in the germline V gene. This CDR3 spans 15 amino acids.

The chain combines TRBV5-5 with TRBJ1-5, with 7 bases aligning to TRBD1. CDR3 size: 15 residues. Germline V gives CDR1 SGHKS, CDR2 YYEKEE (reference sequence). Trimming removed 4 bases from V and 5 bases from J; junction bases left unmatched: 9. The CDR3 loop reads CASSRWTGGYQPQHF. The DNA of the CDR3 is TGTGCCAGCAGCCGCTGGACAGGAGGGTATCAGCCCCAGCATTTT.

The chain combines TRBV7-3 with TRBJ2-7; TRBD2 matches at 9 bases. The junction had 0 bases not matched to a gene; V was cut back by 2 bases and J by 1 base. Looked up from germline, CDR1 is SGHTA and CDR2 is FQGTGA. This CDR3 is built from 14 residues. CDR3 protein: CASSLLAGSYEQYF. In DNA, the CDR3 is TGTGCCAGCAGCTTACTAGCGGGGTCCTACGAGCAGTACTTC.

The chain joins TRBV30 to TRBJ2-7; possibly TRBD1 for D (6 bases). CDR1 and CDR2 from the germline V gene are GTSNPN and SVGIG (reference sequence). CDR3 length: 13 residues. V was cut by 5 bases and J by 0 bases, with 11 bases left in between. DNA of the CDR3: TGTGCCTGGTCCCAGGGGATCTCCTACGAGCAGTACTTC. Protein product: CAWSQGISYEQYF.

This chain connects TRBV9 to TRBJ2-1; D might be TRBD2 (5 bases). V shed 4 bases and J shed 0 bases, with 14 bases lying between them. Germline CDR1 and CDR2: SGDLS and YYNGEE. This CDR3 has 16 residues. The CDR3 DNA follows: TGTGCCAGCAGCCCTCAAAGTGGGAGCTCCTACAATGAGCAGTTCTTC. Protein product: CASSPQSGSSYNEQFF.

The V and J genes are TRBV7-2 and TRBJ1-1; D gene ambiguous. V was clipped by 5 bases and J by 0 bases, with 13 bases between them. This CDR3 is 15 amino acids long. Per germline, CDR1 SGHTA and CDR2 FQGNSA. The CDR3 sequence is CASSTRHSMNTEAFF. Here the CDR3 DNA reads TGTGCCAGCAGCACGCGACACTCCATGAACACTGAAGCTTTCTTT.